The 21 T cell receptor beta chains listed next were all sequenced from one sample in a study of naive and memory T cell subsets. Amplification of ligated cDNA took four PCR rounds with SP2 and nested alpha and beta constant primers. TCRdb reprocessed the 5' RACE reads via MiXCR and lists one record per CDR3 protein. The sample shows tens of thousands of distinct CDR3 sequences, 7.2% of them seen only once. The library had UMIs added by 3' ligation of an oligonucleotide to TCR cDNA. All receptors derive from a male donor in good health.

This clonotype has just a few counts. The chain has TRBV7-9 and TRBJ2-2, with no clear D. Deletions cut 2 bases from V and 4 bases from J, with 2 bases between. The CDR3 contains 12 residues. CDR1 is SEHNR and CDR2 is FQNEAQ in the germline V gene (reference sequence). The CDR3 sequence is CASSLTTGELFF. The CDR3 DNA reads TGTGCCAGCAGCTTAACCACCGGGGAGCTGTTTTTT. The whole variable domain, filled in from reference TRBV7-9 and TRBJ2-2, reads DTGVSQNPRHKITKRGQNVTFRCDPISEHNRLYWYRQTLGQGPEFLTYFQNEAQLEKSRLLSDRFSAERPKGSFSTLEIQRTEQGDSAMYLCASSLTTGELFFGEGSRLTVL.

This clonotype has a count of ten or more. J is TRBJ2-1 and V is TRBV12-3 or TRBV12-4; the match to TRBD2 covers 11 bases. Losses at the gene ends were 6 bases for V and 8 bases for J; bases not matched to a gene: 18. The CDR3 spans 18 residues. CDR3: CASSSGPISGGAFYEQFF. The CDR3 DNA follows: TGTGCCAGCAGCTCCGGGCCGATTAGCGGGGGGGCCTTTTATGAGCAGTTCTTC.

This clonotype occurred a few times. The rearrangement uses TRBV7-2 and TRBJ1-1; 12 bases are a match to TRBD1. The CDR3 sequence is 16 residues long. V was pared by 5 bases and J by 0 bases, with 4 bases of the junction left unmatched. The germline CDR1 and CDR2 sequences are SGHTA and FQGNSA. The CDR3 nucleotides are TGTGCCAGCAGCCCGGGACAGGGGGCCCTGAACACTGAAGCTTTCTTT. It is translated as CASSPGQGALNTEAFF. The full variable domain, its missing parts supplied by reference TRBV7-2 and TRBJ1-1, is GAGVSQSPSNKVTEKGKDVELRCDPISGHTALYWYRQSLGQGLEFLIYFQGNSAPDKSGLPSDRFSAERTGGSVSTLTIQRTQQEDSAVYLCASSPGQGALNTEAFFGQGTRLTVV.

This clonotype was observed many times. The chain carries TRBV27 and TRBJ2-1; no definite D call. Trimming left V 1 base short and J 9 bases short, with 16 bases between. CDR3 length: 15 residues. Germline CDR1 MNHEY, CDR2 SMNVEV (reference sequence). The CDR3 DNA reads TGTGCCAGCAGTTTATTCCGTCCCCCCGTTCTTGAGCAGTTCTTC. Translation gives CASSLFRPPVLEQFF.

This clonotype was seen more than once but under ten times. This chain links TRBV25-1 with TRBJ1-6; 10 positions match TRBD1. Germline loops: CDR1 MGHDK, CDR2 SYGVNS. After removal of 6 bases from V and 7 bases from J, the junction contained 0 bases not matched to a gene. This CDR3 is 13 amino acids long. The CDR3 DNA reads as TGTGCCAGCAGGGGACAGGGGAATTCACCCCTCCACTTT. As protein: CASRGQGNSPLHF. Drawing the rest from reference TRBV25-1 and TRBJ1-6, the complete variable domain is EADIYQTPRYLVIGTGKKITLECSQTMGHDKMYWYQQDPGMELHLIHYSYGVNSTEKGDLSSESTVSRIRTEHFPLTLESARPSHTSQYLCASRGQGNSPLHFGNGTRLTVT.

J is TRBJ2-2 and V is TRBV10-1; no definite D call. The germline gives CDR1 WNHNN, CDR2 SYGVQD (reference sequence). Between the trimmed V and J ends, which lost 0 bases and 0 bases, there was a span of 2 bases. CDR3 length: 14 residues. CDR3 in amino acids: CASSESTNTGELFF. The CDR3 DNA is TGCGCCAGCAGTGAGTCAACGAACACCGGGGAGCTGTTTTTT.

This clonotype was counted ten times or more. This chain links TRBV7-9 with TRBJ2-7; no firm D call. The CDR3 is made up of 13 amino acids. Trimming shortened V by 5 bases and J by 2 bases, and 10 bases separated the two germline ends. Germline CDR1 is SEHNR and CDR2 is FQNEAQ (reference sequence). The CDR3 reads CASSLSGTYEQYF. CDR3 nucleotide sequence: TGTGCCAGCAGCCTTTCGGGTACCTACGAGCAGTACTTC. Looking up the rest from reference TRBV7-9 and TRBJ2-7 gives the full variable domain: DTGVSQNPRHKITKRGQNVTFRCDPISEHNRLYWYRQTLGQGPEFLTYFQNEAQLEKSRLLSDRFSAERPKGSFSTLEIQRTEQGDSAMYLCASSLSGTYEQYFGPGTRLTVT.

This clonotype was seen many times. The chain combines TRBV11-2 with TRBJ1-1, with no clear D. CDR3 length: 14 amino acids. Trimming shortened V by 5 bases and J by 3 bases, and 13 bases separated the two germline ends. From germline, CDR1 is SGHAT and CDR2 FQNNGV. The CDR3 nucleotides are TGTGCCAGCAGCGGTCGGGCTCCCCACACTGAAGCTTTCTTT. Translation: CASSGRAPHTEAFF. The full variable domain, its missing parts supplied by reference TRBV11-2 and TRBJ1-1, is EAGVAQSPRYKIIEKRQSVAFWCNPISGHATLYWYQQILGQGPKLLIQFQNNGVVDDSQLPKDRFSAERLKGVDSTLKIQPAKLEDSAVYLCASSGRAPHTEAFFGQGTRLTVV.

This clonotype was counted between two and nine times. The chain has TRBV10-2 and TRBJ2-2; tentatively, D is TRBD2 (7 bases). Trimming left V 10 bases short and J 0 bases short, with 15 bases between. In germline, CDR1 is WSHSY, CDR2 SAAADI. This CDR3 is 15 amino acids long. CDR3: CAIRPGGPNTGELFF. The CDR3 nucleotides are TGCGCCATCCGCCCGGGGGGCCCGAACACCGGGGAGCTGTTTTTT.

This clonotype was detected ten times or more. This chain connects TRBV27 to TRBJ2-3; 7 bases agree with TRBD2. V shed 7 bases and J 10 bases; nucleotides not matched to a gene: 20. The CDR3 length is 16 residues. The germline V gene encodes CDR1 MNHEY and CDR2 SMNVEV (reference sequence). Here the CDR3 DNA reads TGTGCCAGCACCACCTTACAAGGGCTTGGGAGGGTATCGCAGTATTTT. Its protein product is CASTTLQGLGRVSQYF.

This clonotype has ten or more counts. This rearrangement joins TRBV2 to TRBJ2-7, with 7 bases identical to TRBD1. V shed 4 bases and J 2 bases; nucleotides not matched to a gene: 11. The CDR3 runs 16 residues. CDR1 is SNHLY, CDR2 FYNNEI, per germline. The CDR3 is CASSAPQGISPYEQYF. The DNA for the CDR3 is TGTGCCAGCAGTGCACCACAGGGGATTTCTCCCTACGAGCAGTACTTC.

This clonotype was counted ten times or more. The chain combines TRBV4-1 with TRBJ1-6; 8 nucleotides line up with TRBD1. V gave up 0 bases and J gave up 9 bases; unmatched junction bases: 4. Germline-derived CDR1 and CDR2 are MGHRA and YSYEKL. The CDR3 has 15 residues. The chain's CDR3 is CASSQEDRGTSPLHF. The CDR3 DNA reads as TGCGCCAGCAGCCAAGAAGACAGGGGAACTTCACCCCTCCACTTT.

This chain uses TRBV19 with TRBJ1-5, with D unclear. Trimming pared 0 bases from V and 2 bases from J, leaving 5 bases between. The CDR3 consists of 14 residues. Germline-derived CDR1 and CDR2 are LNHDA and SQIVND (reference sequence). The CDR3 nucleotides read TGTGCCAGTAGTATAGAGCGTGGCAATCAGCCCCAGCATTTT. Protein product: CASSIERGNQPQHF.

This clonotype has more than one count but fewer than ten. The chain is built from TRBV3-1 and TRBJ1-1, with TRBD1 as a possible D gene (5 bases). The CDR3 is 15 amino acids. Germline V lookup: CDR1 LGHDT, CDR2 YNNKEL (reference sequence). Trimming cost V 7 bases and J 2 bases, with 17 bases left between them. CDR3 loop: CASTSLGRGNTEAFF. The CDR3 bases are TGTGCCAGCACCTCACTCGGGAGGGGAAACACTGAAGCTTTCTTT.

V usage is TRBV5-5 and J usage is TRBJ1-5; 8 positions agree with TRBD1. The V gene's germline CDR1 is SGHKS and CDR2 YYEKEE (reference sequence). With V trimmed by 3 bases and J by 4 bases, 0 bases remained unmatched. The CDR3 is made up of 13 amino acids. The CDR3 loop reads CASSWTGNQPQHF. CDR3 nucleotide sequence: TGTGCCAGCAGCTGGACAGGGAATCAGCCCCAGCATTTT. Variable domain in full (rest from reference TRBV5-5 and TRBJ1-5): DAGVTQSPTHLIKTRGQQVTLRCSPISGHKSVSWYQQVLGQGPQFIFQYYEKEERGRGNFPDRFSARQFPNYSSELNVNALLLGDSALYLCASSWTGNQPQHFGDGTRLSIL.

The chain links TRBV7-9 to TRBJ2-2; 11 bases match TRBD1. This CDR3 is 19 amino acids long. CDR1 SEHNR and CDR2 FQNEAQ come from the germline V gene (reference sequence). Unmatched junction bases numbered 13, after V lost 4 bases and J lost 3 bases. The CDR3 spells CASSSPTPDRGRYTGELFF. The CDR3 DNA follows: TGTGCCAGCAGCTCCCCGACCCCGGACAGGGGGCGATACACCGGGGAGCTGTTTTTT.

This clonotype was seen once. This chain joins TRBV4-1 and TRBJ1-6, with D possibly being TRBD1 (6 bases). The CDR3 runs to 17 residues. Germline V lookup: CDR1 MGHRA, CDR2 YSYEKL. Trimming pared 0 bases from V and 0 bases from J, leaving 9 bases between. The CDR3 nucleotides are TGCGCCAGCAGCCAAGACAAAGGGGGCTCCTATAATTCACCCCTCCACTTT. Its protein is CASSQDKGGSYNSPLHF.

This clonotype was found a few times. V usage is TRBV5-6 and J usage is TRBJ2-7; 7 bases agree with TRBD1. With V trimmed by 2 bases and J by 2 bases, 4 bases remained unmatched. From germline, CDR1 is SGHDT and CDR2 YYEEEE. This CDR3 has 14 residues. The CDR3 region is CASSLRDSPYEQYF. The CDR3 DNA follows: TGTGCCAGCAGCTTAAGGGACAGTCCCTACGAGCAGTACTTC.

The rearrangement links TRBV4-2 to TRBJ2-2; no clear D. The CDR3 totals 16 residues. V was clipped by 0 bases and J by 2 bases, with 10 bases between them. In germline, CDR1 is LGHNA, CDR2 YNFKEQ. DNA of the CDR3: TGTGCCAGCAGCCAAGAGGTGCGACTTAACACCGGGGAGCTGTTTTTT. Protein product: CASSQEVRLNTGELFF.

The V and J genes are TRBV7-6 and TRBJ1-1; D not resolved. Trimming removed 4 bases at V and 4 bases at J, with 13 bases between. The CDR3 is made up of 14 amino acids. Per germline, CDR1 SGHVS and CDR2 FNYEAQ. DNA of the CDR3: TGTGCCAGCAGCTCACAGAACAGCGGCACTGAAGCTTTCTTT. This translates into CASSSQNSGTEAFF. Supplemented by reference TRBV7-6 and TRBJ1-1, the full variable domain reads GAGVSQSPRYKVTKRGQDVALRCDPISGHVSLYWYRQALGQGPEFLTYFNYEAQQDKSGLPNDRFSAERPEGSISTLTIQRTEQRDSAMYRCASSSQNSGTEAFFGQGTRLTVV.

The chain uses TRBV4-1 and TRBJ1-1; maybe TRBD1 (5 bases). V was pared by 0 bases and J by 10 bases, with 9 bases between. This CDR3 spans 12 amino acids. Germline V gene lookup returns CDR1 MGHRA and CDR2 YSYEKL. In DNA form, the CDR3 reads TGCGCCAGCAGCCAAGATACGGGGGGAGCTTTCTTT. As protein: CASSQDTGGAFF.